One sample yielded the 18 T cell receptor beta chains listed below, sequenced in a study of cytomegalovirus exposure and HLA in healthy donors. The PCR used 60 Vbeta and 13 Jbeta primers. Only in-frame clones appear in the TCRdb table, and some are missing; sequencing was by immunoSEQ multiplex PCR. The sample carries 100,000 to 150,000 clones, roughly 80% recorded once. What was sequenced was PBMCs. All receptors derive from a woman aged 40 to 50 in good health and CMV-seropositive.

V and J are TRBV19 and TRBJ2-7; a weak D match, TRBD2 (6 bases). Per the germline V gene, CDR1 is LNHDA and CDR2 is SQIVND (reference sequence). This CDR3 is built from 14 residues. Trimming stripped 5 bases from V and 3 bases from J, with 14 bases between. The CDR3 loop reads CASSLGRTNYEQYF. DNA of the CDR3: TGTGCCAGTAGTCTCGGACGGACTAACTACGAGCAGTACTTC.

This sequence joins TRBV28 and TRBJ2-7; 11 positions agree with TRBD2. Trimming cost V 5 bases and J 3 bases; bases outside gene matches: 9. CDR1 is MDHEN and CDR2 is SYDVKM in the germline V gene. CDR3 length: 16 amino acids. The CDR3 is CASSVKLAGEGYEQYF. The CDR3 nucleotides are TGTGCCAGCAGTGTAAAACTAGCGGGAGAAGGCTACGAGCAGTACTTC.

This clone was observed a single time. Other DNA sequences in the same sample also yield this CDR3. The chain links TRBV18 to TRBJ1-1; TRBD1 aligns across 8 bases. CDR3 size: 13 residues. In germline, CDR1 is KGHSH, CDR2 LQKENI. V lost 3 bases and J lost 5; bases outside the gene matches: 2. CDR3 residues: CASSPDRGTEAFF. Here the CDR3 DNA reads TGTGCCAGCTCACCCGACAGGGGAACTGAAGCTTTCTTT.

The chain joins TRBV30 to TRBJ2-5; D perhaps matches TRBD1 (6 bases). This CDR3 is built from 15 residues. The V end was cut by 3 bases, the J end by 1 base, with 15 bases between. The germline V gene encodes CDR1 GTSNPN and CDR2 SVGIG (reference sequence). CDR3 in DNA: TGTGCCTGGAGCGTCGGGACAAACCTCCAAGAGACCCAGTACTTC. Protein: CAWSVGTNLQETQYF.

The CDR3 nucleotides are TGTGCCAGCAGCTTGCCACAGTCTCATGGCTACACCTTC. This sequence encodes CASSLPQSHGYTF. The chain is built from TRBV5-6 and TRBJ1-2; D is ambiguous. CDR1 and CDR2 (germline): SGHDT, YYEEEE. This CDR3 has 13 amino acids. Trimming cost V 1 base and J 6 bases, with 10 bases left between them.

This chain connects TRBV7-3 to TRBJ2-5; possibly TRBD1 for D (6 bases). Germline CDR1 and CDR2: SGHTA and FQGTGA. CDR3 size: 13 residues. V lost 1 base to trimming and J lost 6 bases, with 9 bases between them. In DNA, the CDR3 is TGTGCCAGCAGCTTAAACAGGGAAAAGACCCAGTACTTC. Its protein product is CASSLNREKTQYF.

This chain links TRBV27 with TRBJ1-1; 7 bases fit TRBD1. J was trimmed by 1 base and V by 6 bases; bases with no gene match: 8. This CDR3 has 15 residues. CDR1 MNHEY and CDR2 SMNVEV come from the germline V gene (reference sequence). The DNA of the CDR3 is TGTGCCAGCAGCCCCGCCGGGACAGCGAACACTGAAGCTTTCTTT. Protein: CASSPAGTANTEAFF.

Details on this clone: The junction and the germline gene differ at one end; a read error may be behind it. The V gene is TRBV23-1, the J gene TRBJ1-5; D possibly corresponds to TRBD1 (5 bases). TRBV23-1 is annotated as an ORF whose role is uncertain. This CDR3 spans 11 amino acids. CDR3 sequence: CASSRGCIKGF. CDR3 DNA sequence: TGCGCCAGCAGTCGAGGATGCATTAAGGGGTTT.

V is TRBV6-5 and J is TRBJ2-7; the match to TRBD1 covers 8 bases. The CDR3 length is 13 residues. Trimming took 8 bases from V and 2 from J; bases not matched to a gene: 5. Germline V CDR1 and CDR2: MNHEY, SVGAGI. This CDR3 is CASRQGTPYEQYF. In DNA form, the CDR3 reads TGTGCCAGCCGACAGGGGACACCCTACGAGCAGTACTTC.

V is TRBV18 and J is TRBJ1-1, with TRBD1 matching over 7 bases. The length of the CDR3 is 15 residues. The germline V gene encodes CDR1 KGHSH and CDR2 LQKENI. V was clipped by 3 bases and J by 3 bases; unmatched bases: 7. The CDR3 region is CASSPPLTGYTEAFF. In DNA, the CDR3 is TGTGCCAGCTCACCTCCCCTGACAGGGTACACTGAAGCTTTCTTT.

The chain combines TRBV19 with TRBJ2-5; D unresolved. The CDR3 covers 14 residues. Germline CDR1 LNHDA, CDR2 SQIVND (reference sequence). The V and J ends lost 5 bases and 2 bases respectively, with 12 bases between them. CDR3 in amino acids: CASSHQSLQETQYF. CDR3 DNA: TGTGCCAGTAGTCACCAGTCCTTGCAAGAGACCCAGTACTTC.

The chain uses TRBV27 and TRBJ2-1; TRBD1 agrees at 10 bases. Germline V gene data show CDR1 as MNHEY and CDR2 as SMNVEV (reference sequence). The V gene end was trimmed by 1 base and the J gene end by 4 bases; junction bases not matched to a gene: 4. This CDR3 comprises 16 residues. CDR3 protein: CASSLWTGGQYNEQFF. The CDR3 bases are TGTGCCAGCAGTTTATGGACAGGGGGACAATACAATGAGCAGTTCTTC.

The V call is TRBV9, the J call TRBJ1-1; D is possibly TRBD1 (5 bases). The V end lost 0 bases, the J end lost 7 bases, and 16 bases lay between the germline ends. The CDR3 has 15 residues. Germline V gene sequence: CDR1 SGDLS, CDR2 YYNGEE. The CDR3 region is CASSVAAVGVGEAFF. Here the CDR3 DNA reads TGTGCCAGCAGCGTAGCCGCCGTAGGGGTGGGTGAAGCTTTCTTT.

The rearrangement uses TRBV7-8 and TRBJ2-1; 10 nucleotides align to TRBD2. Germline V lookup: CDR1 SGHVS, CDR2 FQNEAQ. The length of the CDR3 is 19 residues. The trim removed 5 bases at V and 5 bases at J, leaving 18 bases unmatched. This CDR3 is CASSPRRVEAGGPNNEQFF. CDR3 bases: TGTGCCAGCAGCCCGCGGCGAGTCGAAGCGGGAGGGCCTAACAATGAGCAGTTCTTC.

V gene TRBV11-3 combines with J gene TRBJ2-1; TRBD2 aligns across 7 bases. CDR3 length: 16 amino acids. V lost 5 bases, J lost 4 bases, and 11 bases stayed unmatched. The germline gives CDR1 SGHNT, CDR2 YENEEA. CDR3 protein: CASSPDGGGSYNEQFF. For the CDR3, the DNA is TGTGCCAGCAGCCCCGATGGGGGGGGGAGTTACAATGAGCAGTTCTTC. The whole variable domain, filled in from reference TRBV11-3 and TRBJ2-1, reads EAGVVQSPRYKIIEKKQPVAFWCNPISGHNTLYWYLQNLGQGPELLIRYENEEAVDDSQLPKDRFSAERLKGVDSTLKIQPAELGDSAVYLCASSPDGGGSYNEQFFGPGTRLTVL.

The V call is TRBV7-2, the J call TRBJ1-1; the match to TRBD1 covers 8 bases. The CDR3 is 12 residues long. The junction had 0 bases not matched to a gene; V was cut back by 1 base and J by 8 bases. CDR1 SGHTA and CDR2 FQGNSA come from the germline V gene. The CDR3, as DNA: TGTGCCAGCAGCTTAGGGACAGGGGAAGCTTTCTTT. This codes for CASSLGTGEAFF.

To note about this clone: One end of the junction fails to match germline, which may point to a read error. The chain is built from TRBV28 and TRBJ2-7; D perhaps matches TRBD2 (7 bases). Germline CDR1 MDHEN, CDR2 SYDVKM. The CDR3 length is 15 residues. The chain's CDR3 is CASTLGGELGREQYF. In DNA, the CDR3 is TGTGCCAGCACTTTAGGGGGGGAACTCGGACGCGAGCAGTACTTC.

About this clone: One end of the junction varies from germline; a read error may be responsible. The chain employs TRBV28 and TRBJ2-7; the D is unclear. This CDR3 spans 13 amino acids. Germline CDR1 is MDHEN and CDR2 is SYDVKM. The CDR3 coding sequence is TGTGCCAGCAGTTCTCCCAAAGCCCTGCACCTCAACTTC. Translating gives CASSSPKALHLNF.